A single sample is the source of the 17 T cell receptor beta chains below, sequenced in a study of T cell changes during pregnancy in multiple sclerosis. Clones were sequenced by immunoSEQ multiplex PCR, and TCRdb holds only the in-frame ones, with some missing. The sample records about 92,000 clones, approximately 95% being singletons. Specimen: peripheral blood, collected in the first trimester of pregnancy. These TCRs come from a female donor with multiple sclerosis, enrolled in a pregnancy study.

This clone was found once. The chain is built from TRBV5-1 and TRBJ1-2, with 7 positions matching TRBD1. V shed 0 bases and J 8 bases; nucleotides not matched to a gene: 7. The CDR3 is made up of 14 amino acids. Germline loops: CDR1 SGHRS, CDR2 YFSETQ. The CDR3 here is CASSLDPGGGGYTF. The CDR3 DNA follows: TGCGCCAGCAGCTTGGACCCAGGGGGTGGCGGCTACACCTTC. Full variable domain (missing parts from reference TRBV5-1 and TRBJ1-2): KAGVTQTPRYLIKTRGQQVTLSCSPISGHRSVSWYQQTPGQGLQFLFEYFSETQRNKGNFPGRFSGRQFSNSRSEMNVSTLELGDSALYLCASSLDPGGGGYTFGSGTRLTVV.

A single count supports this clone. The chain recombines TRBV30 with TRBJ2-3, with a weak D call TRBD2 (5 bases). This CDR3 comprises 14 residues. Germline-derived CDR1 and CDR2 are GTSNPN and SVGIG (reference sequence). V lost 2 bases and J 6 bases, leaving 15 bases between the germline ends. The CDR3 coding sequence is TGTGCCTGGAGTTACCGGGGATGGACCGATACGCAGTATTTT. This encodes CAWSYRGWTDTQYF.

In this sample, this clone turned up once. The gene calls are TRBV6-1 and TRBJ2-7; D remains ambiguous. V lost 2 bases and J lost 3, with 5 bases in between. Germline loops: CDR1 MNHNS, CDR2 SASEGT. The CDR3 extends over 12 amino acids. CDR3 in DNA: TGTGCCAGCAGTGAAACGGTCTACGAGCAGTACTTC. This sequence encodes CASSETVYEQYF.

This clone was seen only once. The chain links TRBV5-4 to TRBJ2-3, with TRBD2 identical over 8 bases. This CDR3 is 16 amino acids long. Germline CDR1 and CDR2: SGHNT and YYREEE (reference sequence). V trimming: 4 bases; J trimming: 9 bases; junction bases outside the gene matches: 16. The DNA of the CDR3 is TGTGCCAGCAGCCCGGGGGTAGCGGGGTCCTTTGGAACGCAGTATTTT. It encodes CASSPGVAGSFGTQYF.

The V call is TRBV30, the J call TRBJ2-1, with D perhaps TRBD1 (5 bases). V was clipped by 3 bases and J by 2 bases, with 11 bases between them. There are 14 residues in the CDR3. CDR1 is GTSNPN and CDR2 is SVGIG in the germline V gene (reference sequence). CDR3 residues: CAWRAYRTYNEQFF. The CDR3 nucleotides are TGTGCCTGGAGAGCATACAGGACCTACAATGAGCAGTTCTTC.

This sequence joins TRBV4-1 and TRBJ2-7; 8 bases match TRBD1. The length of the CDR3 is 15 residues. Trimming cost V 6 bases and J 3 bases; bases outside gene matches: 10. Germline lookup yields CDR1 MGHRA and CDR2 YSYEKL. This CDR3 is CASSPTQGAGYEQYF. In nucleotides, the CDR3 is TGCGCCAGCAGTCCGACGCAGGGGGCGGGCTACGAGCAGTACTTC.

J is TRBJ2-2 and V is TRBV9; 13 bases fit TRBD2. Germline-derived CDR1 and CDR2 are SGDLS and YYNGEE. After removal of 4 bases from V and 5 bases from J, the junction contained 2 bases not matched to a gene. The CDR3 length is 15 residues. CDR3 protein: CASSQLAGGTGELFF. The DNA of the CDR3 is TGTGCCAGCAGCCAACTAGCGGGGGGGACCGGGGAGCTGTTTTTT.

The chain carries TRBV7-2 and TRBJ2-5; 13 bases line up with TRBD2. Unmatched junction bases numbered 9, after V lost 4 bases and J lost 4 bases. CDR1 and CDR2 from the germline V gene are SGHTA and FQGNSA. The length of the CDR3 is 17 residues. CDR3 region: CASSSRLAGGGLETQYF. The CDR3 coding sequence is TGTGCCAGCAGCTCCCGACTAGCGGGGGGCGGGTTAGAGACCCAGTACTTC.

This clone was detected once. The genes are TRBV30 and TRBJ1-6; D unclear. The CDR3 has 13 residues. The germline CDR1 and CDR2 sequences are GTSNPN and SVGIG (reference sequence). V lost 3 bases, J lost 5 bases, and 8 bases lay in between. CDR3 bases: TGTGCCTGGAGACGAGATGATAATTCACCCCTCCACTTT. Translation gives CAWRRDDNSPLHF.

In this sample, this clone turned up once. The chain recombines TRBV6-5 with TRBJ1-1; 8 positions match TRBD1. J was trimmed by 5 bases and V by 0 bases; bases with no gene match: 2. CDR1 MNHEY and CDR2 SVGAGI come from the germline V gene. The CDR3 loop spans 14 amino acids. The CDR3 nucleotides are TGTGCCAGCAGTTACTCACAGGGGGTGACTGAAGCTTTCTTT. Translation: CASSYSQGVTEAFF.

The V gene is TRBV5-8, the J gene TRBJ1-4, with D possibly matching TRBD1 (6 bases). V was pared by 0 bases and J by 5 bases, with 11 bases between. The CDR3 totals 15 residues. Germline values: CDR1 SGHTS, CDR2 YDEGEE. The chain's CDR3 is CASSLGQRGNEKLFF. DNA of the CDR3: TGTGCCAGCAGCTTGGGACAGAGGGGGAATGAAAAACTGTTTTTT.

The chain combines TRBV4-1 with TRBJ2-1; TRBD2 aligns across 16 bases. The V segment lost 2 bases and the J segment 2 bases; nucleotides outside the gene matches: 6. From germline, CDR1 is MGHRA and CDR2 YSYEKL. This CDR3 region has 19 residues. CDR3 in amino acids: CASSQPGLAGGTAYNEQFF. CDR3 coding DNA: TGCGCCAGCAGCCAACCGGGACTAGCGGGGGGGACGGCCTACAATGAGCAGTTCTTC.

This chain joins TRBV5-1 and TRBJ2-7, with 10 bases identical to TRBD2. CDR3 length equals 18 residues. V shed 0 bases and J 1 base; nucleotides not matched to a gene: 10. Germline CDR1 reads SGHRS; CDR2 reads YFSETQ. In DNA form, the CDR3 reads TGCGCCAGCAGCTTGGCCGGGTCACTAGCGGGGCTGTCCTACGAGCAGTACTTC. Translated, it gives CASSLAGSLAGLSYEQYF.

This chain connects TRBV19 to TRBJ1-6, with 8 nucleotides matching TRBD1. V was clipped by 7 bases and J by 9 bases; unmatched bases: 2. The CDR3 loop spans 12 amino acids. CDR1 is LNHDA and CDR2 is SQIVND in the germline V gene (reference sequence). The CDR3 nucleotides are TGTGCCAGTAAGGACAGGGCTTCACCCCTCCACTTT. As protein: CASKDRASPLHF.

The gene calls are TRBV7-2 and TRBJ1-1, with TRBD1 matching 8 bases. V trimming: 7 bases; J trimming: 3 bases; junction bases outside the gene matches: 19. The germline gives CDR1 SGHTA, CDR2 FQGNSA. This CDR3 has 18 residues. CDR3 bases: TGTGCCAGCACATCCTTGACAGGGGTCTGGGGTGGGGACACTGAAGCTTTCTTT. This translates into CASTSLTGVWGGDTEAFF.

V is TRBV9 and J is TRBJ2-7, with 8 positions matching TRBD1. The CDR3 length is 14 residues. Looked up from germline, CDR1 is SGDLS and CDR2 is YYNGEE. J lost 3 bases, V lost 3 bases, and 5 bases had no gene match. Here the CDR3 DNA reads TGTGCCAGCAGCGGAAATGGGACAGGCTACGAGCAGTACTTC. This encodes CASSGNGTGYEQYF. The entire variable domain, with the rest obtained from reference TRBV9 and TRBJ2-7, is as follows: DSGVTQTPKHLITATGQRVTLRCSPRSGDLSVYWYQQSLDQGLQFLIQYYNGEERAKGNILERFSAQQFPDLHSELNLSSLELGDSALYFCASSGNGTGYEQYFGPGTRLTVT.

The chain employs TRBV7-6 and TRBJ1-1; D gene uncertain. CDR1 and CDR2 (germline): SGHVS, FNYEAQ. The CDR3 is made up of 14 amino acids. V was clipped by 5 bases and J by 2 bases, with 12 bases between them. This chain's CDR3 is CASSPNFGNTEAFF. Written as DNA, the CDR3 is TGTGCCAGCAGCCCTAATTTTGGTAACACTGAAGCTTTCTTT.